Listed below are T cell receptor beta chains from one sample, sequenced in a study of CD8 T cells in ankylosing spondylitis. TCRdb analysed the 5' RACE reads with MiXCR anew, one entry per CDR3 protein. Of more than 300,000 distinct CDR3 sequences in the sample, approximately 10% were seen once. What was sequenced was blood, either unsorted or a sorted T cell fraction (not recorded which). These receptors all stem from a female donor with ankylosing spondylitis or in good health (not recorded which). Each CDR3 is given with its conserved first and last residue. Each record gives: CDR3 protein, CDR3 DNA, D gene, J gene, clone size, V gene. D genes are given only for firm matches. Where a row states a size, it is once, few, many or the class of an expanded clone; other rows omit it.

CASSLEGGTPLHF | TGTGCCAGCAGTTTAGAAGGGGGTACACCCCTCCACTTT | - | TRBJ1-6 | many | TRBV27
CASSPALGDTEAFF | TGTGCCAGCAGTCCCGCGCTGGGGGATACTGAAGCTTTCTTT | - | TRBJ1-1 | many | TRBV7-8
CSAWTSGFSNEQYF | TGCAGTGCTTGGACTAGCGGGTTTAGTAACGAGCAGTACTTC | TRBD2 | TRBJ2-7 | many | TRBV20-1
CASKTDRGEFYGYTF | TGTGCCAGCAAAACCGACAGGGGGGAGTTCTATGGCTACACCTTC | TRBD1 | TRBJ1-2 | - | TRBV7-2
CSASSTGGKETQYF | TGCAGTGCTAGTTCGACAGGGGGCAAAGAGACCCAGTACTTC | TRBD1 | TRBJ2-5 | few | TRBV20-1
CAWGREAFF | TGTGCCTGGGGGAGGGAAGCTTTCTTT | - | TRBJ1-1 | - | TRBV5-4
CASSYPSGGLNTGELFF | TGTGCCAGCAGTTACCCCTCCGGAGGGTTGAACACCGGGGAGCTGTTTTTT | - | TRBJ2-2 | few | TRBV6-2/TRBV6-3
CSGHGDTQYF | TGCAGCGGACACGGAGATACGCAGTATTTT | - | TRBJ2-3 | - | TRBV29-1
CAGKGQINTEAFF | TGTGCCGGCAAGGGACAGATTAACACTGAAGCTTTCTTT | TRBD1 | TRBJ1-1 | many | TRBV28
CSAMGQGAYNEQFF | TGCAGTGCTATGGGACAGGGGGCTTACAATGAGCAGTTCTTC | TRBD1 | TRBJ2-1 | many | TRBV20-1
CSARGASPYEQYF | TGCAGTGCTAGGGGAGCGTCTCCCTACGAGCAGTACTTC | - | TRBJ2-7 | many | TRBV20-1